This T cell receptor (beta chain) is drawn from a study of T cell responses to AZD1222 COVID-19 vaccine (dated by TCRdb to about 2021). In the study overall: AZD1222 recipients with second doses at about 4 weeks or about 12 weeks were pooled, because spike-specific TCR depth and breadth did not differ between schedules. TCR sequencing was performed for roughly 250 trial participants, of whom about 210 were given two doses of AZD1222 and approximately 25 were given two doses of MenACWY control vaccine. Trial participants were enrolled by age into subgroups of 18-55, 56-69 and 70-plus years, and roughly 150, 30 and 60 TCR-sequenced participants, respectively, were included in these subgroups.

Including cysteine and phenylalanine, the CDR3 has 14 amino acids. Only the CDR3 DNA is retained, 42 bases long and in frame from the first base. V loses 2 bases at its end and J loses 5 bases; junction bases beyond the gene matches: 3. The CDR1 and CDR2 encoded by the germline V gene are SGHRS and YFSETQ. What this sample's time point label stands for: baseline before first vaccination. Vaccinee samples were obtained from the UK trials COV001 and COV002, which included a single-blind randomized controlled phase 2/3 trial of AZD1222 (ChAdOx1 nCoV-19) in healthy adults. Trial participant PBMC samples were collected at day 0 and day 28 after the second dose for TCRbeta chain sequencing. Points on this clone: Its antigen is still unknown. No base-level quality is on record; no much larger clone is a single base apart. The sample carries other DNA sequences with the same CDR3.

Findings and caveats that apply to the study as a whole: Vaccine-associated CD4 TCRs spanned the whole spike protein, with dominant responses in regions 160-218 and 743-854. Most participants were white British and females outnumbered males, and the authors suggested that clonal diversity may have been underestimated. Spike-specific TCR breadth and depth rose significantly after two AZD1222 doses compared with day 0 and with MenACWY recipients. Conclusions about previously exposed vaccinees are limited because only a handful of AZD1222 recipients were SARS-CoV-2 seropositive at baseline. The 56-69-year group was small, and its depth increase did not reach significance, likely because of low power. Because no samples from the day 14 peak response were available, repertoires could be characterized only after the peak T cell response. Epitopes outside the regions mutated in the B.1.351 and B.1.1.7 variants were reportedly recognized by nearly half of the unique spike-specific TCRs.

The CDR3 regions of human TCRbeta chains were analyzed by immunosequencing. In the source study's methods: Repertoire TCRs were matched against a reference library of SARS-CoV-2-specific TCRs generated with the MIRA antigen-specificity platform. Breadth was defined as the fraction of unique TCRs that were SARS-CoV-2-associated. Depth was defined as the fraction of total T cells that were SARS-CoV-2-associated. Using the MIRA data, each spike-specific TCR was mapped to the spike region that the TCR reacts to and placed in a CD4 or CD8 class. Log10-transformed breadth and depth values were compared by one-way ANOVA with Sidak's multiple comparisons tests. TCRdb holds this immuneACCESS table with in-frame rearrangements only. Some clones are missing; in checked studies, unresolved V genes explain under half, and the rest has no known cause. V and J calls and clone size are those listed in that table; D and trimming were worked out from the DNA. The sample has about 150,000 clones on record, 75% to 90% of them singletons. Clones ranked in the top ten supply 2.5% to 3% of the sample.

Recombination connected TRBV5-1 to TRBJ1-2, with TRBD1 identical over 10 junction bases. The sample was peripheral blood, taken on day 0 of AZD1222 vaccination. This clonotype was sampled from an adult in good health. The bases are TGCGCCAGCAGCTTACGGACAGGGGGTTATGGCTACACCTTC. Its protein product is CASSLRTGGYGYTF.